The 31 T cell receptor beta chains given below trace back to one sample, sequenced in a study of blood T cell repertoires in COVID-19. Clones were sequenced by immunoSEQ multiplex PCR, and TCRdb holds only the in-frame ones, with some missing. This table holds some 460,000 clones, 70% to 90% found once. Sequenced material: PBMCs or T cells enriched from blood (not recorded which). These receptors were obtained from a woman younger than 30 with acute COVID-19.

The chain uses TRBV15 and TRBJ2-1; 7 positions agree with TRBD2. V lost 2 bases, J lost 4 bases, and 8 bases stayed unmatched. Germline CDR1 reads LNHNV; CDR2 reads YYDKDF (reference sequence). CDR3 length equals 16 residues. The CDR3 bases are TGTGCCACCAGCAGATACCTAGCGGAGCTATACAATGAGCAGTTCTTC. It codes for CATSRYLAELYNEQFF.

The chain couples TRBV18 to TRBJ1-4; 7 nucleotides align to TRBD1. V shed 1 base and J 3 bases; nucleotides not matched to a gene: 11. The germline gives CDR1 KGHSH, CDR2 LQKENI. The CDR3 covers 18 residues. As DNA, the CDR3 is TGTGCCAGCTCACCACAAGGAGGGACAGCCATTCCTAATGAAAAACTGTTTTTT. Translation: CASSPQGGTAIPNEKLFF.

The rearrangement links TRBV7-9 to TRBJ1-1, with D tentatively TRBD1 (6 bases). This CDR3 spans 15 amino acids. Germline CDR1 and CDR2: SEHNR and FQNEAQ (reference sequence). V was cut by 5 bases and J by 7 bases, with 20 bases left in between. The CDR3: CASSPTRGAEGEAFF. CDR3 bases: TGTGCCAGCAGCCCCACCCGGGGGGCCGAGGGTGAAGCTTTCTTT.

The rearrangement uses TRBV25-1 and TRBJ2-3; 8 nucleotides agree with TRBD1. V lost 3 bases, J lost 6 bases, and 2 bases stayed unmatched. Germline CDR1 and CDR2: MGHDK and SYGVNS. CDR3 length: 13 residues. The DNA of the CDR3 is TGTGCCAGCAGTGATAGACAGGGGGATACGCAGTATTTT. Its protein product is CASSDRQGDTQYF.

The chain uses TRBV7-2 and TRBJ2-2; TRBD2 matches at 13 bases. The CDR3 has 19 amino acids. V lost 3 bases to trimming and J lost 5 bases; unmatched junction nucleotides: 12. From germline, CDR1 is SGHTA and CDR2 FQGNSA. The CDR3 loop is CASSLGTSGIKGVTGELFF. Written as DNA, the CDR3 is TGTGCCAGCAGCTTGGGGACTAGCGGGATAAAGGGCGTAACCGGGGAGCTGTTTTTT.

This chain uses TRBV1 with TRBJ2-6; the table's TRBD2 call for D was not verified on the DNA. TRBV1 is labeled a pseudogene. The length of the CDR3 is 18 residues. The CDR3 sequence is CTSSQGLAEFSGANVLTF. The CDR3 DNA reads as TGCACCAGCAGCCAAGGGCTAGCGGAATTCTCTGGGGCCAACGTCCTGACTTTC.

The genes are TRBV7-6 and TRBJ2-7, with TRBD2 identical over 10 bases. After removal of 4 bases from V and 5 bases from J, the junction contained 5 bases not matched to a gene. Per germline, CDR1 SGHVS and CDR2 FNYEAQ. This CDR3 contains 14 residues. CDR3 sequence reads: CASSSSGSFNEQYF. Written as DNA, the CDR3 is TGTGCCAGCAGCTCTAGCGGGAGCTTCAACGAGCAGTACTTC.

The gene calls are TRBV25-1 and TRBJ2-2; TRBD2 matches 16 bases. From germline, CDR1 is MGHDK and CDR2 SYGVNS. The CDR3 sequence is 16 residues long. Trimming removed 3 bases from V and 6 bases from J; junction bases left unmatched: 1. The DNA of the CDR3 is TGTGCCAGCAGTGACGGGACTAGCGGGAGGGCCGGGGAGCTGTTTTTT. It encodes CASSDGTSGRAGELFF. Looking up the rest from reference TRBV25-1 and TRBJ2-2 gives the full variable domain: EADIYQTPRYLVIGTGKKITLECSQTMGHDKMYWYQQDPGMELHLIHYSYGVNSTEKGDLSSESTVSRIRTEHFPLTLESARPSHTSQYLCASSDGTSGRAGELFFGEGSRLTVL.

The gene calls are TRBV29-1 and TRBJ1-1, with D hard to call. The CDR3 covers 12 residues. The germline gives CDR1 SQVTM, CDR2 ANQGSEA. V was shortened by 6 bases and J by 11 bases, with 19 bases between the two germline ends. The CDR3 DNA sequence: TGCAGCGTGGATAGGCCTCGGCGCGGGGCTTTCTTT. Translation: CSVDRPRRGAFF.

This chain connects TRBV2 to TRBJ1-6; 9 bases align to TRBD1. The CDR3 consists of 13 residues. CDR1 SNHLY and CDR2 FYNNEI come from the germline V gene. V lost 11 bases to trimming and J lost 9 bases; unmatched junction nucleotides: 8. The CDR3 here is CARQGGESSPLHF. The CDR3 coding sequence is TGTGCCCGACAGGGGGGGGAGAGTTCACCCCTCCACTTT.

The chain recombines TRBV7-9 with TRBJ1-4; 9 bases map to TRBD1. There are 14 residues in the CDR3. The trim removed 7 bases at V and 8 bases at J, leaving 8 bases unmatched. Germline V CDR1 and CDR2: SEHNR, FQNEAQ (reference sequence). CDR3 loop: CASNSGTGLEKLFF. The CDR3 bases are TGTGCCAGCAATTCCGGGACAGGGCTCGAAAAACTGTTTTTT.

The chain couples TRBV6-5 to TRBJ1-1, with TRBD1 matching 9 bases. The CDR3 is made up of 15 amino acids. Per germline, CDR1 MNHEY and CDR2 SVGAGI. V shed 5 bases and J 3 bases; nucleotides not matched to a gene: 7. In DNA form, the CDR3 reads TGTGCCAGCAGTCGACCGGGACAGGGCCACACTGAAGCTTTCTTT. The encoded protein is CASSRPGQGHTEAFF.

This clone was counted a single time. The chain links TRBV11-2 to TRBJ2-5, with TRBD1 as a possible D gene (6 bases). V lost 0 bases and J lost 7, with 12 bases in between. CDR3 length: 14 residues. Looked up from germline, CDR1 is SGHAT and CDR2 is FQNNGV. DNA of the CDR3: TGTGCCAGCAGCTTAGATACAGGGCGAGGGACCCAGTACTTC. It codes for CASSLDTGRGTQYF.

The V gene is TRBV18, the J gene TRBJ1-1, with D possibly being TRBD1 (5 bases). CDR1 is KGHSH and CDR2 is LQKENI in the germline V gene. CDR3 length: 13 residues. V was cut by 3 bases and J by 0 bases, with 5 bases left in between. The CDR3 DNA follows: TGTGCCAGCTCACCGGACATGAACACTGAAGCTTTCTTT. It yields the protein CASSPDMNTEAFF.

With respect to this clone: Different DNA sequences within this sample yield the same CDR3. The rearrangement joins TRBV7-8 to TRBJ1-2, with TRBD1 matching over 7 bases. The J segment lost 4 bases and the V segment lost 1 base, leaving 0 bases of the junction unmatched. The CDR3 contains 13 residues. Germline V lookup: CDR1 SGHVS, CDR2 FQNEAQ. The CDR3 reads CASSLDRGYGYTF. The DNA of the CDR3 is TGTGCCAGCAGCTTAGACAGGGGCTATGGCTACACCTTC.

The chain has TRBV7-6 and TRBJ2-6; 7 bases are a match to TRBD1. This CDR3 has 17 residues. Germline CDR1 is SGHVS and CDR2 is FNYEAQ. Trimming removed 3 bases from V and 2 bases from J; junction bases left unmatched: 7. CDR3 nucleotides: TGTGCCAGCAGCTTTAGACAGGGCGCTACTGGGGCCAACGTCCTGACTTTC. Amino acids: CASSFRQGATGANVLTF. The full variable domain, its missing parts supplied by reference TRBV7-6 and TRBJ2-6, is GAGVSQSPRYKVTKRGQDVALRCDPISGHVSLYWYRQALGQGPEFLTYFNYEAQQDKSGLPNDRFSAERPEGSISTLTIQRTEQRDSAMYRCASSFRQGATGANVLTFGAGSRLTVL.

The rearrangement joins TRBV19 to TRBJ2-6; D is possibly TRBD1 (6 bases). The CDR3 contains 17 residues. CDR1 is LNHDA, CDR2 SQIVND, per germline (reference sequence). V shed 9 bases and J shed 0 bases, with 18 bases lying between them. The CDR3 reads CASAPWTEPSGANVLTF. DNA for the CDR3: TGTGCCAGCGCACCTTGGACAGAACCCTCTGGGGCCAACGTCCTGACTTTC.

The chain joins TRBV6-2 or TRBV6-3 to TRBJ2-7; the match to TRBD1 covers 12 bases. After removal of 2 bases from V and 6 bases from J, the junction contained 5 bases not matched to a gene. CDR1 is MNHEY and CDR2 is SVGEGT in the germline V gene. The CDR3 totals 15 residues. The chain's CDR3 is CASSYGTGGASEQYF. CDR3 sequence (DNA): TGTGCCAGCAGTTACGGGACAGGGGGCGCGTCCGAGCAGTACTTC.

This clone was seen only once. CDR3 loop: CASTAWTSGDPYNEQFF. For the CDR3, the DNA is TGTGCCAGCACAGCCTGGACTAGCGGGGACCCCTACAATGAGCAGTTCTTC. The genes are TRBV27 and TRBJ2-1; 12 positions match TRBD2. CDR1 is MNHEY and CDR2 is SMNVEV in the germline V gene (reference sequence). V trimming: 7 bases; J trimming: 2 bases; junction bases outside the gene matches: 9. The CDR3 runs to 17 residues.

The chain combines TRBV6-6 with TRBJ1-2; 9 bases align to TRBD1. The CDR3 has 14 amino acids. With V trimmed by 5 bases and J by 8 bases, 9 bases remained unmatched. From germline, CDR1 is MNHNY and CDR2 SVGAGI (reference sequence). The CDR3 DNA reads as TGTGCCAGCAGTCTCCGGGACAGGGACGACGGCTACACCTTC. Translating gives CASSLRDRDDGYTF.

The CDR3 bases are TGTGCCAGCAGCCAAGGACAGGGGTTGAACACTGAAGCTTTCTTT. Translation: CASSQGQGLNTEAFF. This chain joins TRBV7-2 and TRBJ1-1; 9 nucleotides agree with TRBD1. J lost 0 bases, V lost 5 bases, and 4 bases had no gene match. Germline V lookup: CDR1 SGHTA, CDR2 FQGNSA. This CDR3 contains 15 residues. Looking up the rest from reference TRBV7-2 and TRBJ1-1 gives the full variable domain: GAGVSQSPSNKVTEKGKDVELRCDPISGHTALYWYRQSLGQGLEFLIYFQGNSAPDKSGLPSDRFSAERTGGSVSTLTIQRTQQEDSAVYLCASSQGQGLNTEAFFGQGTRLTVV.

The rearrangement joins TRBV5-4 to TRBJ1-3; D is unresolved. Trimming removed 3 bases at V and 4 bases at J, with 8 bases between. This CDR3 is 13 amino acids long. CDR1 SGHNT and CDR2 YYREEE come from the germline V gene (reference sequence). The CDR3 region has the DNA TGTGCCAGCAGCTACACCACGGGAAACACCATATATTTT. It specifies CASSYTTGNTIYF. Full variable domain (outside the CDR3, taken from reference TRBV5-4 and TRBJ1-3): ETGVTQSPTHLIKTRGQQVTLRCSSQSGHNTVSWYQQALGQGPQFIFQYYREEENGRGNFPPRFSGLQFPNYSSELNVNALELDDSALYLCASSYTTGNTIYFGEGSWLTVV.

The chain employs TRBV27 and TRBJ1-5; TRBD1 matches at 7 bases. The V gene end was trimmed by 3 bases and the J gene end by 9 bases; junction bases not matched to a gene: 8. Per the germline V gene, CDR1 is MNHEY and CDR2 is SMNVEV (reference sequence). The CDR3 is made up of 14 amino acids. CDR3 in amino acids: CASSFRQGPGPQHF. The CDR3, as DNA: TGTGCCAGCAGTTTCCGACAGGGCCCGGGGCCCCAGCATTTT.

The rearrangement joins TRBV7-2 to TRBJ2-3; tentatively, D is TRBD2 (5 bases). CDR1 is SGHTA and CDR2 is FQGNSA in the germline V gene. V was cut by 4 bases and J by 1 base, with 6 bases left in between. This CDR3 is 13 amino acids long. The CDR3 nucleotides read TGTGCCAGCAGCTCGCGGGGCACAGATACGCAGTATTTT. It translates to CASSSRGTDTQYF.

This clone was seen more than once but under ten times. The chain links TRBV11-1 to TRBJ1-2, with D maybe TRBD1 (6 bases). Germline V gene data show CDR1 as SGHAT and CDR2 as FQDESV (reference sequence). There are 12 residues in the CDR3. Trimming cost V 3 bases and J 4 bases, with 6 bases left between them. The CDR3 bases are TGTGCCAGCAGCTTGGACAGCTATGGCTACACCTTC. Protein: CASSLDSYGYTF.

The chain combines TRBV18 with TRBJ1-1; possible D gene TRBD1, 6 bases. Germline-derived CDR1 and CDR2 are KGHSH and LQKENI. The CDR3 consists of 14 residues. The V and J ends lost 5 bases and 1 base respectively, with 11 bases between them. As DNA, the CDR3 is TGTGCCAGCTCATCGCCAGGGGAGAACACTGAAGCTTTCTTT. It yields the protein CASSSPGENTEAFF.

The CDR3 sequence is CASSVEGYPVSGYTF. For the CDR3, the DNA is TGTGCCAGCAGCGTGGAGGGTTATCCGGTCAGTGGCTACACCTTC. The V call is TRBV9, the J call TRBJ1-2, with D uncertain. Germline assignment: CDR1 SGDLS and CDR2 YYNGEE. V lost 2 bases and J 7 bases, leaving 18 bases between the germline ends. CDR3 length: 15 amino acids. Together with reference TRBV9 and TRBJ1-2, the CDR3 gives the full variable domain: DSGVTQTPKHLITATGQRVTLRCSPRSGDLSVYWYQQSLDQGLQFLIQYYNGEERAKGNILERFSAQQFPDLHSELNLSSLELGDSALYFCASSVEGYPVSGYTFGSGTRLTVV.

The rearrangement joins TRBV5-1 to TRBJ2-5; 9 positions match TRBD2. Germline trimming cut 4 bases from V and 5 bases from J; bases unmatched to any gene: 9. Per the germline V gene, CDR1 is SGHRS and CDR2 is YFSETQ. This CDR3 region has 15 residues. CDR3 nucleotides: TGCGCCAGCAGCACCGGGACTAGCATACAGGAGACCCAGTACTTC. Its protein is CASSTGTSIQETQYF.

The J gene is TRBJ1-6, the V gene TRBV19; D ambiguous. V was clipped by 3 bases and J by 7 bases, with 16 bases between them. The CDR3 has 16 residues. Looked up from germline, CDR1 is LNHDA and CDR2 is SQIVND (reference sequence). CDR3 sequence: CASSILAGSGNSPLHF. Written as DNA, the CDR3 is TGTGCCAGTAGTATTCTGGCCGGGTCGGGGAATTCACCCCTCCACTTT.

The CDR3 spells CASSFVVQGTQYF. CDR3 sequence (DNA): TGTGCCAGCAGCTTTGTAGTTCAGGGTACGCAGTATTTT. The V and J genes are TRBV7-9 and TRBJ2-3; D perhaps matches TRBD1 (5 bases). V dropped 3 bases and J dropped 8 bases, with 12 bases sitting between them. The CDR3 is made up of 13 amino acids. CDR1 SEHNR and CDR2 FQNEAQ come from the germline V gene (reference sequence).

The chain carries TRBV19 and TRBJ2-7; D unresolved. Germline V lookup: CDR1 LNHDA, CDR2 SQIVND (reference sequence). Trimming cost V 1 base and J 1 base, with 11 bases left between them. This CDR3 contains 15 residues. The CDR3 protein is CASSIVHRSSYEQYF. CDR3 nucleotides: TGTGCCAGTAGTATAGTCCATAGGAGTTCCTACGAGCAGTACTTC. Full variable domain (remainder filled in from reference TRBV19 and TRBJ2-7): DGGITQSPKYLFRKEGQNVTLSCEQNLNHDAMYWYRQDPGQGLRLIYYSQIVNDFQKGDIAEGYSVSREKKESFPLTVTSAQKNPTAFYLCASSIVHRSSYEQYFGPGTRLTVT.